This T cell receptor beta chain was obtained from a study of T cell responses to AZD1222 COVID-19 vaccine. Study-level points and caveats: Spike-specific TCR depth and breadth grew after two AZD1222 doses. Females outnumbered males among donors, who were mostly white British; clonal diversity was possibly underestimated. CD4 TCRs associated with vaccination spanned spike, dominating at 160-218 and 743-854. Repertoire sampling occurred only after the peak T cell response.

CDR1 and CDR2 (germline): SGHTA, FQGTGA. Trimming at V came to 4 bases and at J to 5 bases, leaving 5 bases not matched to a gene. The CDR3 runs to 15 residues. The data were produced by immunoSEQ multiplex PCR, yet TCRdb's version contains in-frame clones alone and is incomplete. The sample has around 180,000 clones, 88% seen once. Remarks on this clone: What it binds is unknown.

The receptor comes from an adult who received the AZD1222 COVID-19 vaccine. The V gene is TRBV7-3, the J gene TRBJ2-1, with 10 nucleotides matching TRBD2. Sequenced here: peripheral blood, sampled 28 days after the second AZD1222 dose. Written as DNA, the CDR3 is TGTGCCAGCAGCTCCCGAGCGGGAGGGAACAATGAGCAGTTCTTC. Translation gives CASSSRAGGNNEQFF.